A single sample gave rise to the 6 T cell receptor beta chains below, sequenced in a study of blood T cell repertoires in COVID-19. Generated by immunoSEQ multiplex PCR, the TCRdb table keeps only in-frame clones and is missing some. The profile shows 70,000 or so clones, roughly 77% of them singletons. Sequencing was carried out using peripheral blood. These receptors all come from a human donor in a cohort sampled during active COVID-19.

The V gene is TRBV28, the J gene TRBJ2-7; D ambiguous. Germline CDR1 is MDHEN and CDR2 is SYDVKM. With 2 bases removed from V and 7 bases from J, the gap between germline ends came to 6 bases. The CDR3 is made up of 11 amino acids. The CDR3 bases are TGTGCCAGCAGTTTACGCAGGGAGCAGTACTTC. Translation gives CASSLRREQYF.

This chain joins TRBV18 and TRBJ2-5, with TRBD2 as a possible D gene (5 bases). This CDR3 is built from 14 residues. V dropped 3 bases and J dropped 6 bases, with 14 bases sitting between them. Germline loops: CDR1 KGHSH, CDR2 LQKENI. CDR3: CASSPRGVEKTQYF. The CDR3 nucleotides are TGTGCCAGCTCACCCCGGGGAGTTGAGAAGACCCAGTACTTC.

The V call is TRBV7-9, the J call TRBJ2-3; TRBD2 aligns across 7 bases. CDR1 and CDR2 (germline): SEHNR, FQNEAQ (reference sequence). CDR3 length: 17 residues. J lost 1 base, V lost 0 bases, and 7 bases had no gene match. The CDR3 spells CASSLASLAVGTDTQYF. The DNA of the CDR3 is TGTGCCAGCAGCTTAGCGAGCCTAGCGGTGGGCACAGATACGCAGTATTTT.

This chain links TRBV19 with TRBJ1-3; no reliable D call. Trimming removed 2 bases at V and 0 bases at J, with 5 bases between. Germline assignment: CDR1 LNHDA and CDR2 SQIVND (reference sequence). This CDR3 spans 14 amino acids. In nucleotides, the CDR3 is TGTGCCAGTAGTATACGCGGCTCTGGAAACACCATATATTTT. Protein sequence: CASSIRGSGNTIYF.

This rearrangement joins TRBV24-1 to TRBJ2-5; 7 bases are a match to TRBD1. The junction had 9 bases not matched to a gene; V was cut back by 1 base and J by 5 bases. In germline, CDR1 is KGHDR, CDR2 SFDVKD. The CDR3 consists of 16 residues. Here the CDR3 DNA reads TGTGCCACCAGTGATTTTATGGCTACAGGGGTGGAGACCCAGTACTTC. Encoded protein: CATSDFMATGVETQYF.

The chain combines TRBV7-2 with TRBJ2-4; D not resolved. V lost 5 bases, J lost 8 bases, and 16 bases lay in between. The germline gives CDR1 SGHTA, CDR2 FQGNSA. This CDR3 region has 14 residues. In DNA, the CDR3 is TGTGCCAGCAGCGGTCGGGTTACGGCAGACATTCAGTACTTC. Translation gives CASSGRVTADIQYF.